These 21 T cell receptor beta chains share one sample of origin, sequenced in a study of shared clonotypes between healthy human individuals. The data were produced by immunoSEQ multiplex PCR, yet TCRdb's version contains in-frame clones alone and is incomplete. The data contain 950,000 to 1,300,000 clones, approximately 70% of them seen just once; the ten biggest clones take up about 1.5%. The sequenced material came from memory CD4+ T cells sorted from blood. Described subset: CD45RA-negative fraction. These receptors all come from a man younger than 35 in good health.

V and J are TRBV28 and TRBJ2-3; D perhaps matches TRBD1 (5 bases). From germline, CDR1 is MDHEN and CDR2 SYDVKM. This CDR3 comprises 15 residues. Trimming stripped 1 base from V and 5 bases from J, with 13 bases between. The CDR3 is CASSLYGAGIDTQYF. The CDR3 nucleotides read TGTGCCAGCAGTTTATATGGGGCAGGGATAGATACGCAGTATTTT.

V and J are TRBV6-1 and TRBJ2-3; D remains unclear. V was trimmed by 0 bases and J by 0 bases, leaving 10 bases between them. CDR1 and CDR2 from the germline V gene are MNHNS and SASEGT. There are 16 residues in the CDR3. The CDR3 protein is CASSEARAGSTDTQYF. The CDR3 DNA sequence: TGTGCCAGCAGTGAAGCGCGTGCAGGAAGCACAGATACGCAGTATTTT.

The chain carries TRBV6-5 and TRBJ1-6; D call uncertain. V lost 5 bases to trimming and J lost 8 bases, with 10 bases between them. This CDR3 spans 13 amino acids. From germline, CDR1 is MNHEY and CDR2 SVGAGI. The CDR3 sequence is CASSPDWYSPLHF. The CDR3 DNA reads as TGTGCCAGCAGTCCTGACTGGTATTCACCCCTCCACTTT.

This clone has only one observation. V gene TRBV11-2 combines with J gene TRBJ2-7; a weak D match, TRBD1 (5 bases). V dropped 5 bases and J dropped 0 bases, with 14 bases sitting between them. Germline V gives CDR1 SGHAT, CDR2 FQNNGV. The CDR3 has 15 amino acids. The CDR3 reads CASSRFSDSSYEQYF. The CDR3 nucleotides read TGTGCCAGCAGCCGATTCTCTGACAGCTCCTACGAGCAGTACTTC.

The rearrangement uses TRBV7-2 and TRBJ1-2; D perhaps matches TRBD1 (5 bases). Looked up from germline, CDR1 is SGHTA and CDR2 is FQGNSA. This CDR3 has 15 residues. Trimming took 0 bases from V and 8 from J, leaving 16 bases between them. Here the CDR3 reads CASSLAQGGALGYTF. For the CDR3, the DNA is TGTGCCAGCAGCTTAGCGCAGGGCGGGGCTCTGGGCTACACCTTC.

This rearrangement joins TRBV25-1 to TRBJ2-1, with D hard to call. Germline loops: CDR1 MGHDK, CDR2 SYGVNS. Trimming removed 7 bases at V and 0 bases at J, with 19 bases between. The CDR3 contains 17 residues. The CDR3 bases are TGTGCCAGCACCCCCCGAGTGGTAAGTAGCTCCTACAATGAGCAGTTCTTC. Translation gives CASTPRVVSSSYNEQFF.

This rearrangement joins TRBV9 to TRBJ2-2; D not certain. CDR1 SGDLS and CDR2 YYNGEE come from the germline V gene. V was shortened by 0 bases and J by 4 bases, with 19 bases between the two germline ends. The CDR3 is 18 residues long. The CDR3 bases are TGTGCCAGCAGCGTAGCTCAGGCATTCAGCGAACGCACCGGGGAGCTGTTTTTT. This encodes CASSVAQAFSERTGELFF.

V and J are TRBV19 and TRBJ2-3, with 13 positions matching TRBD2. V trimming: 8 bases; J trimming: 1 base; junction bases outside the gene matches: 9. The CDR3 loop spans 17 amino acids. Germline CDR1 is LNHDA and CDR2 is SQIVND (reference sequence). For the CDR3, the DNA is TGTGCCAGTCAACTAGCGGGGGGGTTCGGTGGCACAGATACGCAGTATTTT. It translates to CASQLAGGFGGTDTQYF.

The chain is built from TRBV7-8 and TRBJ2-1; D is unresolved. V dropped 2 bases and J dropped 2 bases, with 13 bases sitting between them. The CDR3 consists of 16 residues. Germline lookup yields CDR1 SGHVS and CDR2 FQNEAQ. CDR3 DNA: TGTGCCAGCAGCTTATATCCTGTAACCACCTACAATGAGCAGTTCTTC. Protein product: CASSLYPVTTYNEQFF.

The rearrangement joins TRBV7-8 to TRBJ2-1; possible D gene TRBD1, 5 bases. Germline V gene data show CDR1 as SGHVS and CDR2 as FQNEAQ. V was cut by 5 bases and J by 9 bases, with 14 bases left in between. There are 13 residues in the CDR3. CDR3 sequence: CASSPQGFGEQFF. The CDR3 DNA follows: TGTGCCAGCAGCCCCCAGGGATTCGGTGAGCAGTTCTTC.

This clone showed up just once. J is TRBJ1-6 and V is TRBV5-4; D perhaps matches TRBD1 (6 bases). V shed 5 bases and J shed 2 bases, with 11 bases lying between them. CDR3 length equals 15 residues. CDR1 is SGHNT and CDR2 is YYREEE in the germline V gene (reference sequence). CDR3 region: CASSQGQAYNSPLHF. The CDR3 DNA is TGTGCCAGCAGTCAGGGACAAGCCTATAATTCACCCCTCCACTTT.

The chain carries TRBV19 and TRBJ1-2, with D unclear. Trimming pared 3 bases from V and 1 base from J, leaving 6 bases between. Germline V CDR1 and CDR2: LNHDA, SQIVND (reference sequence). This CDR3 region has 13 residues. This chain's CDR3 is CASSMGSNYGYTF. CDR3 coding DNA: TGTGCCAGTAGTATGGGCAGTAACTATGGCTACACCTTC.

The CDR3 here is CASSWDRGGSPLHF. The CDR3 DNA sequence: TGTGCCAGCAGCTGGGACCGGGGTGGGTCACCCCTCCACTTT. This rearrangement joins TRBV7-9 to TRBJ1-6; possible D gene TRBD1, 5 bases. This CDR3 has 14 residues. Germline V lookup: CDR1 SEHNR, CDR2 FQNEAQ (reference sequence). Trimming removed 4 bases from V and 10 bases from J, with 14 bases in between.

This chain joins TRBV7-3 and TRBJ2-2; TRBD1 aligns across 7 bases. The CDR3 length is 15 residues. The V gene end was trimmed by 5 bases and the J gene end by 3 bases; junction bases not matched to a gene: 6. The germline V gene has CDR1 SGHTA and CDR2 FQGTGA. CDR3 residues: CASSQSGQYTGELFF. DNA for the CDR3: TGTGCCAGCAGCCAGTCGGGACAGTACACCGGGGAGCTGTTTTTT.

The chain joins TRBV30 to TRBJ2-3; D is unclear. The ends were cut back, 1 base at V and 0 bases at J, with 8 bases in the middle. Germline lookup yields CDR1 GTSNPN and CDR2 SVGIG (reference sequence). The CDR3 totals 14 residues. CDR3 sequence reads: CAWSDDPSTDTQYF. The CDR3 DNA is TGTGCCTGGAGTGACGACCCTAGCACAGATACGCAGTATTTT.

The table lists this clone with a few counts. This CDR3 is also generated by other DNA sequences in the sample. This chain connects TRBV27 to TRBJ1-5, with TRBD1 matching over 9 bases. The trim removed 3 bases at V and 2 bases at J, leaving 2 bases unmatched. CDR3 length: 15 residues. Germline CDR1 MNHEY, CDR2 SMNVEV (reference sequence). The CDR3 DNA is TGTGCCAGCAGTTTGGGACAGGGTGGCAATCAGCCCCAGCATTTT. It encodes CASSLGQGGNQPQHF.

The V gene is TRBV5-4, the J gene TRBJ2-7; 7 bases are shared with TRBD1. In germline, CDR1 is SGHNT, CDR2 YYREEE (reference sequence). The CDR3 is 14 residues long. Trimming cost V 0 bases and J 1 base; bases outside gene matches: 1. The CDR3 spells CASSLEQGSYEQYF. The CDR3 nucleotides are TGTGCCAGCAGCTTGGAACAGGGGTCCTACGAGCAGTACTTC.

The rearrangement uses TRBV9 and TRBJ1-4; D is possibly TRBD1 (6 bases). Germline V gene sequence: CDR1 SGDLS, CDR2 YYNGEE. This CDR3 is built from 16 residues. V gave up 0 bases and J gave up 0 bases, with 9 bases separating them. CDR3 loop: CASSVGDTATNEKLFF. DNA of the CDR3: TGTGCCAGCAGCGTAGGGGACACTGCAACTAATGAAAAACTGTTTTTT.

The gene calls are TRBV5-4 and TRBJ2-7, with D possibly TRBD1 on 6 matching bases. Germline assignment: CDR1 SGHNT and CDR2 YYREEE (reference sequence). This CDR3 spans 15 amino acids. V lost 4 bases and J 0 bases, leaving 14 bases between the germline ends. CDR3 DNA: TGTGCCAGCAGCCTGGACAGCGCCGACTCCTACGAGCAGTACTTC. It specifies CASSLDSADSYEQYF. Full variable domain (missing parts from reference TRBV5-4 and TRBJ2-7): ETGVTQSPTHLIKTRGQQVTLRCSSQSGHNTVSWYQQALGQGPQFIFQYYREEENGRGNFPPRFSGLQFPNYSSELNVNALELDDSALYLCASSLDSADSYEQYFGPGTRLTVT.

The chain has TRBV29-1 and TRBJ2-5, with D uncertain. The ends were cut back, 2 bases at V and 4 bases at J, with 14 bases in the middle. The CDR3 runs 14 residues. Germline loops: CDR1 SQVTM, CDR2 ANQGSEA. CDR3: CSVESPRRPETQYF. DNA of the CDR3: TGCAGCGTTGAAAGTCCGCGACGTCCAGAGACCCAGTACTTC.

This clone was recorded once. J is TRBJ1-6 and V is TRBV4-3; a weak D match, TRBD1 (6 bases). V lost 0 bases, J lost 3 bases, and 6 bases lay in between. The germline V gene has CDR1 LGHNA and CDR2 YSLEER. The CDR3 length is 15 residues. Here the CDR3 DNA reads TGCGCCAGCAGCCAAGAAGGGGGCTATAATTCACCCCTCCACTTT. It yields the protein CASSQEGGYNSPLHF.